This T cell receptor (beta chain) was observed in a study of metastatic and nonmetastatic thyroid tumors. The overall study: Repertoires of blood and of tissue (tumor or nodule) from malignant and benign thyroid patients were compared. Study outcomes and limitations: Versus benign nodules, malignant thyroid tumors reportedly had significantly higher TCR beta diversity, in blood and tumor.

Among the patients, none had received any treatment before thyroid surgery. This clone was counted ten times or more. What it recognizes is unknown. In the authors' workflow: Clinicopathological groups of papillary thyroid cancer showed CDR3 differences that were used to build a distant-metastasis classifier. TCRdb redid the clone calls on the PCR reads using MiXCR. The V and J calls come from TCRdb's annotation, not from the publication. The data contain roughly 83,000 clones, under 15% of them singletons. The V end lost 5 bases, the J end lost 4 bases, and 8 bases lay between the germline ends. CDR3 length: 12 residues. Germline V CDR1 and CDR2: ENHRY, SYGVKD.

The clonotype comes from a female donor with papillary thyroid cancer or a benign thyroid nodule (not recorded which). Some clones in this sample may be carry-over from other donors' samples. The rearrangement links TRBV10-3 to TRBJ2-5, with a possible D match to TRBD1 (6 bases). The sequenced sample was blood. The CDR3 reads CAISTGRETQYF. In nucleotides, the CDR3 is TGTGCCATCAGTACAGGGAGAGAGACCCAGTACTTC.